This T cell receptor (beta chain) came from a study of T cell responses to AZD1222 COVID-19 vaccine. Study-level background: Pooled together were second doses at about 4 or about 12 weeks.

The CDR3 covers 14 residues. The V and J ends lost 10 bases and 0 bases, in that order; junction bases with no gene match: 4. In germline, CDR1 is ENHRY, CDR2 SYGVKD. Sequenced by immunoSEQ multiplex PCR; TCRdb stores in-frame clones only, minus some. The table records 80,000 to 100,000 clones, nearly 90% of them present only once. Findings of the study overall: The study identified only five to seven AZD1222 recipients as seropositive at baseline. Females outnumbered males among donors, who were mostly white British; clonal diversity was possibly underestimated.

On this clone itself: Its antigen is as yet unknown.

The chain links TRBV10-3 to TRBJ2-5; 11 bases fit TRBD2. Here the sequenced sample was peripheral blood, taken on day 0 of AZD1222 vaccination. This TCR was recovered from an adult in good health. The CDR3 loop is CATAGLADQETQYF. The CDR3 DNA reads TGTGCCACCGCGGGACTAGCGGACCAAGAGACCCAGTACTTC.